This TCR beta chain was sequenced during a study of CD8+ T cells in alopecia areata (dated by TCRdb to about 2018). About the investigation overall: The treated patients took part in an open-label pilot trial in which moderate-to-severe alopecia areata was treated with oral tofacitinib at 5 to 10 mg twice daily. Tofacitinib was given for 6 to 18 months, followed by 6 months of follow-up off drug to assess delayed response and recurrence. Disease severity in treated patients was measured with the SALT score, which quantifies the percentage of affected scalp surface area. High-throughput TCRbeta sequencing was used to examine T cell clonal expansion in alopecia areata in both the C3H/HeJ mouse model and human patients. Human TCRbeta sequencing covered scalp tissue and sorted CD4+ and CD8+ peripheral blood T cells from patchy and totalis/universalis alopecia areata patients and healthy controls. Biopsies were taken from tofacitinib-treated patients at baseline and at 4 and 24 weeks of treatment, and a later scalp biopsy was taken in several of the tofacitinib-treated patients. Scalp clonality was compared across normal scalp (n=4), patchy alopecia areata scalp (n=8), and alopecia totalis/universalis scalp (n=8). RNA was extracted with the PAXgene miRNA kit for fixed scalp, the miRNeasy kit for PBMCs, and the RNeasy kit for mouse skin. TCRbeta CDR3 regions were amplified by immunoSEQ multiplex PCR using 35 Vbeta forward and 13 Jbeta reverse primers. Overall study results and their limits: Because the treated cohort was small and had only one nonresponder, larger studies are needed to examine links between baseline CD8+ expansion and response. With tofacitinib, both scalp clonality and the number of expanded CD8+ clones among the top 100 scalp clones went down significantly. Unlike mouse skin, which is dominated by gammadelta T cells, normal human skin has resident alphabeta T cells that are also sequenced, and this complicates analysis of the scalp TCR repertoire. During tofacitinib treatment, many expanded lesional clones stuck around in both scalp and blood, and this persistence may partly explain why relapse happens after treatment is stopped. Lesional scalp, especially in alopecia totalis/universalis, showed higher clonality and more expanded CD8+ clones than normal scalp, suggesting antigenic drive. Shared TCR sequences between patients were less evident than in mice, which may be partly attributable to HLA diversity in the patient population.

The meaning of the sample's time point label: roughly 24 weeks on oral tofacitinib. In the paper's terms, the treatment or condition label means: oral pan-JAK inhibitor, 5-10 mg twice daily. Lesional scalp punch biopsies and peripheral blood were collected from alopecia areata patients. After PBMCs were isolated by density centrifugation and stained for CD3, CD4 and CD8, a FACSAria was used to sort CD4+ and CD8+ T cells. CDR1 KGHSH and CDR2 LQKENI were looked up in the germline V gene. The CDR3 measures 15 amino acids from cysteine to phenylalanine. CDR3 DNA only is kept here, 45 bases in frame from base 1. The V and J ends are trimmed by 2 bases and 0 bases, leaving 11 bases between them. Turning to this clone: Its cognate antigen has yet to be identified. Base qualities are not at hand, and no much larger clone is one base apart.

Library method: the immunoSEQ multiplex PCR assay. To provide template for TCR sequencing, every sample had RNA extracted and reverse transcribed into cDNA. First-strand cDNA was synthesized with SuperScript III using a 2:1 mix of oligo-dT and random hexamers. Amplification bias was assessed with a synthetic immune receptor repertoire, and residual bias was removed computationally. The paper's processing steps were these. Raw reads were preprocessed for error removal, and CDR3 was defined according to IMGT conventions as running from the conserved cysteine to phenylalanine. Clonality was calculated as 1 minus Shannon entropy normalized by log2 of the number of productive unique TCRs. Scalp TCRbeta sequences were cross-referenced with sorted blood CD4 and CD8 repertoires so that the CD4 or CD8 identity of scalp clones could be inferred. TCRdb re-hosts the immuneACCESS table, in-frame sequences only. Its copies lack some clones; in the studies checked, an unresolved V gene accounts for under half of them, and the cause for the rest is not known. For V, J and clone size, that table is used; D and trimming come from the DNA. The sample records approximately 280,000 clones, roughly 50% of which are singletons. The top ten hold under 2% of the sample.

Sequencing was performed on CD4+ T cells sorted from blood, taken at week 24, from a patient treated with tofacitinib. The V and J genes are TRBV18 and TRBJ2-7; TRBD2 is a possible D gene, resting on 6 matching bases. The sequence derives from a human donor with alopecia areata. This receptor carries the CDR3 CASSPSTSFSYEQYF. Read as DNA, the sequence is TGTGCCAGCTCACCATCAACTAGCTTCTCCTACGAGCAGTACTTC.